What follows are 30 T cell receptor beta chains derived from one specimen sequenced in a study of blood T cell repertoires in COVID-19. Here immunoSEQ multiplex PCR was the method, and the copy in TCRdb shows in-frame clones only, minus some. The table lists roughly 380,000 clones, almost 90% of them singletons. The sequenced sample consisted of PBMCs or T cells enriched from blood (not recorded which). These TCRs come from a woman in her 30s who had been exposed to COVID-19.

The CDR3 loop reads CASSPRQGTNEKLFF. The CDR3 nucleotides read TGTGCCAGCAGCCCTAGACAGGGGACTAATGAAAAACTGTTTTTT. This chain connects TRBV7-9 to TRBJ1-4, with TRBD1 matching over 8 bases. CDR3 length: 15 residues. From germline, CDR1 is SEHNR and CDR2 FQNEAQ (reference sequence). V dropped 5 bases and J dropped 2; count of bases not matched to a gene: 4.

This clone was picked up one time. The V and J genes are TRBV20-1 and TRBJ2-7; tentatively, D is TRBD2 (6 bases). Per the germline V gene, CDR1 is DFQATT and CDR2 is SNEGSKA (reference sequence). Trimming removed 3 bases from V and 0 bases from J, with 15 bases in between. CDR3 length equals 15 residues. CDR3 loop: CSASLVRGSSYEQYF. For the CDR3, the DNA is TGCAGTGCTAGTTTAGTGCGGGGTAGCTCCTACGAGCAGTACTTC.

The rearrangement joins TRBV5-1 to TRBJ1-1; D call uncertain. The CDR3 runs to 14 residues. Germline assignment: CDR1 SGHRS and CDR2 YFSETQ. V dropped 5 bases and J dropped 1 base, with 12 bases sitting between them. The CDR3 loop is CASSQIAQNTEAFF. The CDR3 bases are TGCGCCAGCAGTCAAATAGCCCAGAACACTGAAGCTTTCTTT.

The rearrangement uses TRBV7-9 and TRBJ1-2, with D unclear. The CDR3 has 14 amino acids. CDR1 and CDR2 (germline): SEHNR, FQNEAQ (reference sequence). V lost 0 bases to trimming and J lost 6 bases, with 11 bases between them. The CDR3 DNA reads as TGTGCCAGCAGCTTAGCGCTATTGATAGATGGCTACACCTTC. Protein: CASSLALLIDGYTF.

On this clone itself: This specimen includes other DNA sequences encoding the same CDR3. The chain employs TRBV7-9 and TRBJ2-3; D perhaps matches TRBD2 (6 bases). Germline CDR1 and CDR2: SEHNR and FQNEAQ (reference sequence). This CDR3 has 15 residues. The V gene lost 0 bases and the J gene lost 0 bases, with 7 bases spanning the gap. CDR3 amino acids: CASSLAGGSTDTQYF. The DNA of the CDR3 is TGTGCCAGCAGCTTAGCGGGGGGAAGCACAGATACGCAGTATTTT.

V is TRBV11-2 and J is TRBJ2-1, with a possible D match to TRBD2 (6 bases). Germline V lookup: CDR1 SGHAT, CDR2 FQNNGV. The CDR3 runs 15 residues. The V and J ends lost 2 bases and 3 bases respectively, with 11 bases between them. The CDR3 protein is CASSLTSNHYNEQFF. The CDR3 DNA reads as TGTGCCAGCAGCTTAACTAGCAACCACTACAATGAGCAGTTCTTC.

This chain links TRBV21-1 with TRBJ1-5; TRBD1, as called in the table, went unchecked against the DNA. TRBV21-1 is deemed a pseudogene. This CDR3 has 14 amino acids. The CDR3 nucleotides read TGTGCCAGCAGCAAGATTCAGGGGATACAGCCCCAGCATTTT. Its protein product is CASSKIQGIQPQHF.

This clone was found a few times. The V call is TRBV3-1 (or the pseudogene TRBV3-2), the J call TRBJ2-2, with D uncertain. The germline V gene has CDR1 LGHDT and CDR2 YNNKEL (reference sequence). The CDR3 is 14 amino acids. V was pared by 6 bases and J by 4 bases, with 12 bases between. The CDR3 DNA reads TGTGCCAGCAGACGAAGAGAAGTCACCGGGGAGCTGTTTTTT. This translates into CASRRREVTGELFF.

This rearrangement joins TRBV11-3 to TRBJ2-7; the D gene is possibly TRBD1 (7 bases). This CDR3 contains 16 residues. V was pared by 0 bases and J by 1 base, with 13 bases between. Germline CDR1 SGHNT, CDR2 YENEEA. This CDR3 reads CASSLDGGTASYEQYF. In DNA, the CDR3 is TGTGCCAGCAGCTTAGATGGAGGGACAGCTTCCTACGAGCAGTACTTC.

This chain connects TRBV2 to TRBJ1-6; 10 bases fit TRBD1. V gave up 4 bases and J gave up 10 bases; unmatched junction bases: 7. The germline V gene has CDR1 SNHLY and CDR2 FYNNEI. The CDR3 totals 15 residues. CDR3 loop: CASSVSGTGVSPLHF. CDR3 nucleotides: TGTGCCAGCAGTGTGTCCGGGACAGGGGTGTCACCCCTCCACTTT.

This chain joins TRBV9 and TRBJ1-1, with 7 bases aligning to TRBD1. This CDR3 has 18 amino acids. CDR1 and CDR2 (germline): SGDLS, YYNGEE. Trimming removed 1 base from V and 2 bases from J; junction bases left unmatched: 14. The CDR3 DNA follows: TGTGCCAGCAGCGTAAGCGATCTAGGGACAGCGGGTAACACTGAAGCTTTCTTT. The encoded protein is CASSVSDLGTAGNTEAFF.

This chain uses TRBV6-2 or TRBV6-3 with TRBJ1-2, with 7 bases aligning to TRBD1. J was trimmed by 8 bases and V by 2 bases; bases with no gene match: 11. This CDR3 is built from 15 residues. Germline CDR1 reads MNHEY; CDR2 reads SVGEGT. The DNA of the CDR3 is TGTGCCAGCAGTTACGGACAGGCCGGTGTTGGGGGCTACACCTTC. It codes for CASSYGQAGVGGYTF.

The chain combines TRBV11-1 with TRBJ1-2, with D possibly matching TRBD1 (6 bases). The germline CDR1 and CDR2 sequences are SGHAT and FQDESV (reference sequence). Deletions cut 4 bases from V and 4 bases from J, with 13 bases between. The CDR3 has 14 amino acids. CDR3 coding DNA: TGTGCCAGCAGCTCCCGGGACAAGGGCTATGGCTACACCTTC. It specifies CASSSRDKGYGYTF.

The rearrangement uses TRBV4-1 and TRBJ2-5, with 13 bases aligning to TRBD2. Germline V gene sequence: CDR1 MGHRA, CDR2 YSYEKL. The V segment lost 5 bases and the J segment 6 bases; nucleotides outside the gene matches: 15. This CDR3 has 18 residues. The CDR3 DNA reads TGCGCCAGCAGCGACGGTGGGACTAGCGGGATCGGACTGAAGACCCAGTACTTC. This sequence encodes CASSDGGTSGIGLKTQYF.

The rearrangement joins TRBV5-1 to TRBJ2-5; the match to TRBD2 covers 7 bases. The CDR3 sequence is 16 residues long. In germline, CDR1 is SGHRS, CDR2 YFSETQ. J lost 1 base, V lost 0 bases, and 6 bases had no gene match. CDR3 DNA sequence: TGCGCCAGCAGCTTGGCCGGGGCGGGAGTCCAAGAGACCCAGTACTTC. Translation gives CASSLAGAGVQETQYF.

V is TRBV5-1 and J is TRBJ2-2; TRBD2 aligns across 13 bases. CDR1 and CDR2 from the germline V gene are SGHRS and YFSETQ. Trimming cost V 4 bases and J 7 bases; bases outside gene matches: 7. This CDR3 contains 16 residues. The DNA for the CDR3 is TGCGCCAGCAGCCTCACTAGCGGGAGGGCCGGCGGGGAGCTGTTTTTT. Protein sequence: CASSLTSGRAGGELFF.

The chain combines TRBV3-1 (or the pseudogene TRBV3-2) with TRBJ1-1, with D possibly being TRBD1 (6 bases). There are 15 residues in the CDR3. Trimming stripped 6 bases from V and 4 bases from J, with 18 bases between. Germline values: CDR1 LGHDT, CDR2 YNNKEL (reference sequence). CDR3 sequence: CASSRTGRAVTEAFF. The CDR3 nucleotides are TGTGCCAGCAGTCGCACAGGGCGGGCGGTCACTGAAGCTTTCTTT.

J is TRBJ2-1 and V is TRBV7-6, with TRBD2 matching 9 bases. V lost 3 bases to trimming and J lost 1 base; unmatched junction nucleotides: 4. Germline V CDR1 and CDR2: SGHVS, FNYEAQ. This CDR3 is built from 16 residues. DNA for the CDR3: TGTGCCAGCAGCTTTAGCGGGAGTCCTTCCTACAATGAGCAGTTCTTC. Its protein product is CASSFSGSPSYNEQFF.

The J gene is TRBJ2-4, the V gene TRBV9, with 7 bases that match TRBD1. The V segment lost 2 bases and the J segment 7 bases; nucleotides outside the gene matches: 9. Germline V gene data show CDR1 as SGDLS and CDR2 as YYNGEE. This CDR3 spans 15 amino acids. In nucleotides, the CDR3 is TGTGCCAGCAGCGTGGACCCGGGACAGAGGAACATTCAGTACTTC. Translating gives CASSVDPGQRNIQYF.

The rearrangement links TRBV5-1 to TRBJ1-3; no reliable D call. Trimming took 2 bases from V and 0 from J, leaving 9 bases between them. This CDR3 is 15 amino acids long. CDR1 and CDR2 (germline): SGHRS, YFSETQ. Written as DNA, the CDR3 is TGCGCCAGCAGCTTTGCCGCCGGCTCTGGAAACACCATATATTTT. Protein product: CASSFAAGSGNTIYF.

The chain carries TRBV3-1 (or the pseudogene TRBV3-2) and TRBJ1-1, with 7 bases that match TRBD1. The germline V gene encodes CDR1 LGHDT and CDR2 YNNKEL (reference sequence). The CDR3 loop spans 14 amino acids. V shed 3 bases and J 8 bases; nucleotides not matched to a gene: 9. CDR3: CASSHGTVNLEAFF. The CDR3 DNA follows: TGTGCCAGCAGCCACGGGACAGTTAATTTAGAAGCTTTCTTT.

The gene calls are TRBV13 and TRBJ2-7; TRBD1 agrees at 7 bases. Trimming cost V 5 bases and J 7 bases; bases outside gene matches: 11. This CDR3 has 14 amino acids. Germline V CDR1 and CDR2: PRHDT, FYEKMQ (reference sequence). The CDR3 loop reads CASSQETGFWEQYF. DNA of the CDR3: TGTGCCAGCAGCCAAGAGACAGGGTTTTGGGAGCAGTACTTC.

This clone was counted a few times. The chain joins TRBV11-2 to TRBJ1-1; D gene uncertain. CDR3 length equals 14 residues. Germline V CDR1 and CDR2: SGHAT, FQNNGV. The germline V and J ends were trimmed by 0 bases and 5 bases, with 10 bases remaining between them. Written as DNA, the CDR3 is TGTGCCAGCAGCTTAGATCGCAGAGGGACTGAAGCTTTCTTT. Translating it yields CASSLDRRGTEAFF.

The sample holds a few counts of this clone. The chain carries TRBV12-3 or TRBV12-4 and TRBJ1-5; TRBD1 agrees at 7 bases. The CDR3 sequence is 13 residues long. V was clipped by 5 bases and J by 7 bases; unmatched bases: 5. CDR3: CASSEQGKQPQHF. CDR3 sequence (DNA): TGTGCCAGCAGTGAACAGGGGAAACAGCCCCAGCATTTT.

This chain uses TRBV13 with TRBJ2-5; TRBD1 aligns across 8 bases. CDR1 is PRHDT, CDR2 FYEKMQ, per germline (reference sequence). The CDR3 contains 15 residues. The V segment lost 5 bases and the J segment 0 bases; nucleotides outside the gene matches: 5. The CDR3 DNA reads TGTGCCAGCAGCGCACGGACAGGGAACCAAGAGACCCAGTACTTC. Translation gives CASSARTGNQETQYF.

This chain links TRBV2 with TRBJ1-5, with TRBD1 matching over 7 bases. The CDR3 extends over 17 amino acids. After removal of 6 bases from V and 2 bases from J, the junction contained 13 bases not matched to a gene. Germline CDR1 and CDR2: SNHLY and FYNNEI. The CDR3 nucleotides are TGTGCCAGCAGCCCCCGGTCAGGGGGTTTCGGCAATCAGCCCCAGCATTTT. Translating it yields CASSPRSGGFGNQPQHF.

V gene TRBV6-5 combines with J gene TRBJ2-5; a possible D gene is TRBD1 (6 bases). The V gene's germline CDR1 is MNHEY and CDR2 SVGAGI. V was cut by 6 bases and J by 5 bases, with 13 bases left in between. The CDR3 runs 13 residues. CDR3 protein: CASRTQGPETQYF. The CDR3, as DNA: TGTGCCAGCAGGACACAGGGTCCCGAGACCCAGTACTTC.

V gene TRBV2 combines with J gene TRBJ2-5; a weak D match, TRBD2 (5 bases). The CDR3 runs to 13 residues. V was clipped by 6 bases and J by 7 bases, with 15 bases between them. Germline CDR1 SNHLY, CDR2 FYNNEI. CDR3 sequence reads: CASSVEASGTQYF. CDR3 nucleotides: TGTGCCAGCAGCGTGGAGGCCTCAGGGACCCAGTACTTC.

The chain combines TRBV14 with TRBJ2-1, with TRBD2 matching 9 bases. The CDR3 runs to 17 residues. Germline V CDR1 and CDR2: SGHDN, FVKESK. With V trimmed by 2 bases and J by 7 bases, 12 bases remained unmatched. Written as DNA, the CDR3 is TGTGCCAGCAGCCAAAGACTAGCGGCCCTTGGACGTAATGAGCAGTTCTTC. Translation gives CASSQRLAALGRNEQFF.

The chain recombines TRBV11-2 with TRBJ2-1; tentatively, D is TRBD2 (5 bases). Per the germline V gene, CDR1 is SGHAT and CDR2 is FQNNGV. V was pared by 4 bases and J by 7 bases, with 17 bases between. This CDR3 spans 15 amino acids. Written as DNA, the CDR3 is TGTGCCAGCAGCTCCCACTTGCGGGTGGGGAATGAGCAGTTCTTC. This sequence encodes CASSSHLRVGNEQFF.